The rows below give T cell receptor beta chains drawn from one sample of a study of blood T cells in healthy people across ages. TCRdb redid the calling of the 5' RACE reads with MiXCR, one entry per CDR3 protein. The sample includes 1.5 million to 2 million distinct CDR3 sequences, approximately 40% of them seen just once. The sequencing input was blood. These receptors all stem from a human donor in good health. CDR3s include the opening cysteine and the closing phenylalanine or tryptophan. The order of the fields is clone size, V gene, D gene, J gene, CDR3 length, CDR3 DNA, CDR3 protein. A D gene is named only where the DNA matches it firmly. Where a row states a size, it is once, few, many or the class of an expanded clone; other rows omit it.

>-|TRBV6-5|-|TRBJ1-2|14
TGTGCCAGCAGTTACTCGCGGCAGGGAGATGGCTACACCTTC
CASSYSRQGDGYTF
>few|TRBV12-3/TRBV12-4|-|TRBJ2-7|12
TGTGCCAGCGGCAGGAATCCCTACGAGCAGTACTTC
CASGRNPYEQYF
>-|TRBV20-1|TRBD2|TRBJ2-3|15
TGCAGTGTTAGAGGAGCGGGGGGGCGTACAGATACGCAGTATTTT
CSVRGAGGRTDTQYF
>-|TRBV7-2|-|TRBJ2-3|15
TGTGCCAGCAGCTTAGCGTCTTCCCGCACAGATACGCAGTATTTT
CASSLASSRTDTQYF
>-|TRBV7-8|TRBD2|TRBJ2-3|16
TGTGCCAGCAGCTCACGCAGACTAGCGTACGCAGATACGCAGTATTTT
CASSSRRLAYADTQYF
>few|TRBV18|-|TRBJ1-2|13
TGTGCCAGCTCACCATCCGGGGGCCTTGGCTACACCTTC
CASSPSGGLGYTF
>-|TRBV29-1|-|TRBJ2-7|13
TGCAGCGTTGAAGACAGGGTTACCTACGAGCAGTACTTC
CSVEDRVTYEQYF
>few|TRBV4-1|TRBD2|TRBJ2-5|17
TGCGCCAGCAGCCGTCATACCATAGCGGGGGGGCAAGAGACCCAGTACTTC
CASSRHTIAGGQETQYF
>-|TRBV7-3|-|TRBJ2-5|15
TGTGCCAGCAGCTTATTTACCGGCAATATGGAGACCCAGTACTTC
CASSLFTGNMETQYF
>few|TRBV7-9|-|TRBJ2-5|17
TGTGCCAGCAGAACCCTCGTCACTACCCAACGTCAAGAGACCCAGTACTTC
CASRTLVTTQRQETQYF
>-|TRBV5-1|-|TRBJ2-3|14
TGCGCCAGCGGACGGGACTCACCCGTAGATACGCAGTATTTT
CASGRDSPVDTQYF
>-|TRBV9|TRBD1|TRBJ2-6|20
TGTGCCAGCAGCAAGAGTGGCCTACAGGGGGCTCCCTCTGGGGCCAACGTCCTGACTTTC
CASSKSGLQGAPSGANVLTF
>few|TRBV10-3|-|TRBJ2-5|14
TGTGCCATCAGTGCCCAGACAGGTGGAGAGACCCAGTACTTC
CAISAQTGGETQYF
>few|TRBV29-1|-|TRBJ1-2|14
TGCAGCGTTGGGACATTTCAGGGTACGGGAGGCTACACCTTC
CSVGTFQGTGGYTF
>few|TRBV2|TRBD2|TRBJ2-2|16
TGTGCCAGCAGGGAACTAGCGGGACCGTACACCGGGGAGCTGTTTTTT
CASRELAGPYTGELFF
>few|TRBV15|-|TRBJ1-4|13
TGTGCCACCAGTGGACCGGGGGATGAAAAACTGTTTTTT
CATSGPGDEKLFF
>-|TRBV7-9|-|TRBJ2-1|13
TGTGCCAGCAGCTTAAAATCGGACACCAAGCAGTTCTTC
CASSLKSDTKQFF
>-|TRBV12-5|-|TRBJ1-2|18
TGTGCTAGTGGTTTGACCTCCGGGACATACCGACTGAATCATGGCTACACCTTC
CASGLTSGTYRLNHGYTF
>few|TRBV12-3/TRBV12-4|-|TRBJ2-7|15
TGTGCCAGCAGTTTCAAAGCGGGCGACTCCTACGAGCAGTACTTC
CASSFKAGDSYEQYF
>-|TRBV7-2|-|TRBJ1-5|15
TGTGCCAGCAGCTTACATTCAGATGACAATCAGCCCCAGCATTTT
CASSLHSDDNQPQHF
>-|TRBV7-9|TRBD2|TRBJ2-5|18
TGTGCCAGCAGCTTAGGGACTAGCGGGGGATTGGGCCAAGAGACCCAGTACTTC
CASSLGTSGGLGQETQYF
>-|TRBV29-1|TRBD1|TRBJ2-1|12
TGCAGCGGCGAGCAAGGGGGCATTGAGCAGTTCTTC
CSGEQGGIEQFF
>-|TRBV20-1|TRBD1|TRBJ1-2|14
TGCAGTGCTCACTACAGGGGAATAAAGAATGGCTACACCTTC
CSAHYRGIKNGYTF
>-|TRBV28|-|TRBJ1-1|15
TGTGCCAGCAGTCCCCGGAGGAGCACGGACACTGAAGCTTTCTTT
CASSPRRSTDTEAFF
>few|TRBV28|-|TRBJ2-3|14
TGTGCCAGCAGTTCTATGGGGAGCACAGATACGCAGTATTTT
CASSSMGSTDTQYF
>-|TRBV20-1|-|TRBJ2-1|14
TGCAGTGCTAGCGGCATAAACTCCTACAATGAGCAGTTCTTC
CSASGINSYNEQFF
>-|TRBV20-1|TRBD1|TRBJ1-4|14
TGCAGTGCTACCTACTCAGGGGGGGGTGAAAAACTGTTTTTT
CSATYSGGGEKLFF
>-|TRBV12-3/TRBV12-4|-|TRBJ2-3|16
TGTGCCAGCAGTTTGTCCCCGGCCCAGTCGACAGATACGCAGTATTTT
CASSLSPAQSTDTQYF
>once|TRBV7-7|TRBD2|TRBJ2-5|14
TGTGCTAGCAGCTCAACGGGGGGGCCGGAGACCCAGTACTTC
CASSSTGGPETQYF
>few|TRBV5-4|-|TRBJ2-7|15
TGTGCCAGCAGCCCAAAGGTCGGGAGCACCTACGAGCAGTACTTC
CASSPKVGSTYEQYF
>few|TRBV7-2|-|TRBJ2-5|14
TGTGCCAGCAGCTCACGACAGGCTTTTGAGACCCAGTACTTC
CASSSRQAFETQYF
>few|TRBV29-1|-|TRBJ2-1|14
TGCAGCGTTGAAAGAGCGGGTACTTACAATGAGCAGTTCTTC
CSVERAGTYNEQFF
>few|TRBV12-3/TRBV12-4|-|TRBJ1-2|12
TGTGCCAGCAACCCCTCCTTAGTAGGCTACACCTTC
CASNPSLVGYTF
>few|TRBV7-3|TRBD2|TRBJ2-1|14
TGTGCCAGCAGCTTAACTAATGGCGGGAGTGAGCAGTTCTTC
CASSLTNGGSEQFF
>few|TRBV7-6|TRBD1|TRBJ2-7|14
TGTGCCAGCAGCTCGGACAGGGGGCTGGAAGAGCAGTACTTC
CASSSDRGLEEQYF
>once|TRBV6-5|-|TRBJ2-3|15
TGTGCCAGCAATCGCCGGACTCGCCGCACAGATACGCAGTATTTT
CASNRRTRRTDTQYF
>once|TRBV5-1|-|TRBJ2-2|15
TGCGCCAGCAGCTTGGAGGTAATCGGCACCGGGGAGCTGTTTTTT
CASSLEVIGTGELFF
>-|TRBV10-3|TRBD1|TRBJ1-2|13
TGTGCCATCAGCGGACAGGCGCCCTATGGCTACACCTTC
CAISGQAPYGYTF
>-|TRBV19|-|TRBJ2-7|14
TGTGCCAGTAAAGTTGAGGGAACCAGCTACGAGCAGTACTTC
CASKVEGTSYEQYF
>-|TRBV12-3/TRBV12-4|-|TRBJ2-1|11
TGTGCCAGCGGTGACAGCAATGAGCAGTTCTTC
CASGDSNEQFF
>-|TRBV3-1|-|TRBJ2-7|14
TGTGCCAGCAGCCAAGTGGTGGATCGGAGCGAGCAGTACTTC
CASSQVVDRSEQYF
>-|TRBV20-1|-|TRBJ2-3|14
TGCAGTGCGCCCAAACGACGCGGGGTCGATACGCAGTATTTT
CSAPKRRGVDTQYF
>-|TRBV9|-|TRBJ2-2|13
TGTGCCAGCAGCCCAGGGTCCCCCGGGGAGCTGTTTTTT
CASSPGSPGELFF
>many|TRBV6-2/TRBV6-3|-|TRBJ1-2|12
TGTGCCAGCAGCCCCGCCCAGGGAAGCGCCACCTTC
CASSPAQGSATF
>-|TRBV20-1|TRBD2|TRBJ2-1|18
TGCAGTGCTGACCTGGGACTAGCGGGGGCACTTCCGGAGAATGAGCAGTTCTTC
CSADLGLAGALPENEQFF
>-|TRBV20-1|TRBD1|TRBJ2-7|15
TGCAGTGCTCGGGACAGGGAATTCGAGACCTACGAGCAGTACTTC
CSARDREFETYEQYF
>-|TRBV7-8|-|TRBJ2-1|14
TGTGCCAGCAGCTTCAGGGACCCCTACAATGAGCAGTTCTTC
CASSFRDPYNEQFF
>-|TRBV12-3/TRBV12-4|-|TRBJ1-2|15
TGTGCCAGCAGTTTACGGGGGGGACAAGTCTATGGCTACACCTTC
CASSLRGGQVYGYTF
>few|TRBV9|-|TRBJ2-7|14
TGTGCCAGCAGCGTATATGGGCACTCCTACGAGCAGTACTTC
CASSVYGHSYEQYF
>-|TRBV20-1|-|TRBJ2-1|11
TGCAGTGCTAGAGATAATCTTGGGCAGTTCTTC
CSARDNLGQFF
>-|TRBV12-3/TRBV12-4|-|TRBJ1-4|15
TGTGCCAGCAGTCCCCACGCGGCTCATAATGAAAAACTGTTTTTT
CASSPHAAHNEKLFF
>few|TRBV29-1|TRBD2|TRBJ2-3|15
TGTAGTGTGGACGGACTAGCGGGCAGCACAGATACGCAGTATTTT
CSVDGLAGSTDTQYF
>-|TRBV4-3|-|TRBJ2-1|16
TGCGCCAGCAGCCAAGTGGCTACTGTTAGATCCTACGAGCAGTTCTTC
CASSQVATVRSYEQFF
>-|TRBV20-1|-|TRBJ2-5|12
TGCAGTGCTAGGGCTCAGGGAGAGACCCAGTACTTC
CSARAQGETQYF